Listed below are T cell receptor beta chains from one sample, sequenced in a study of shared clonotypes between healthy human individuals. Assay used: immunoSEQ multiplex PCR; TCRdb lists only in-frame clones, some missing. The table shows roughly 400,000 clones, with around 96% occurring only once. Material: memory CD8+ T cells sorted from blood. Source of these receptors: a man in his thirties or forties in good health. CDR3s include the opening cysteine and the closing phenylalanine or tryptophan. Each record gives: J gene, V gene, clone size, D gene, CDR3 DNA, CDR3 protein. D genes are given only for firm matches. Only some rows state a clone size, as once, few, many or a class for expanded clones.

j_gene: TRBJ2-7
v_gene: TRBV6-5
abundance: NA
d_gene: TRBD2
CDR3nt: TGTGCCAGCAGTTACTCGAGCGGGAGTAGGTCCTACGAGCAGTACTTC
CDR3aa: CASSYSSGSRSYEQYF

j_gene: TRBJ2-1
v_gene: TRBV19
abundance: NA
d_gene: NA
CDR3nt: TGTGCCAGTAATAGCGGAAGCTCCTACAATGAGCAGTTCTTC
CDR3aa: CASNSGSSYNEQFF

j_gene: TRBJ2-3
v_gene: TRBV5-6
abundance: NA
d_gene: NA
CDR3nt: TGTGCCAGCAGCTTGGTCGGCACAGATACGCAGTATTTT
CDR3aa: CASSLVGTDTQYF

j_gene: TRBJ2-7
v_gene: TRBV5-1
abundance: once
d_gene: TRBD1
CDR3nt: TGCGCCAGCAGACAGACAGGGGGCGAGCAGTACTTC
CDR3aa: CASRQTGGEQYF

j_gene: TRBJ1-5
v_gene: TRBV4-2
abundance: few
d_gene: TRBD1
CDR3nt: TGTGCCAGCAGCCAAGGGACAGGGGGCAATCAGCCCCAGCATTTT
CDR3aa: CASSQGTGGNQPQHF

j_gene: TRBJ2-3
v_gene: TRBV4-1
abundance: NA
d_gene: NA
CDR3nt: TGCGCCAGCAGCCTCAGAGTTAGGACTCCAGGTATAGATACGCAGTATTTT
CDR3aa: CASSLRVRTPGIDTQYF

j_gene: TRBJ1-2
v_gene: TRBV6-1
abundance: NA
d_gene: NA
CDR3nt: TGTGCCAGCAGTGTTTGGCAGGCTGGCTACACCTTC
CDR3aa: CASSVWQAGYTF

j_gene: TRBJ2-4
v_gene: TRBV6-6
abundance: NA
d_gene: TRBD1
CDR3nt: TGTGCCAGCAGTTACTCGGCGGGACAGGAGGAAAACATTCAGTACTTC
CDR3aa: CASSYSAGQEENIQYF

j_gene: TRBJ2-1
v_gene: TRBV5-1
abundance: once
d_gene: TRBD2
CDR3nt: TGCGCCAGCAGCTCAACGGGATTTGGGGGGAGGGCCGGCAATGAGCAGTTCTTC
CDR3aa: CASSSTGFGGRAGNEQFF

j_gene: TRBJ2-7
v_gene: TRBV27
abundance: NA
d_gene: NA
CDR3nt: TGTGCCAGCAGTTTATCGTGGGCCTACGAGCAGTACTTC
CDR3aa: CASSLSWAYEQYF

j_gene: TRBJ1-1
v_gene: TRBV21-1
abundance: NA
d_gene: NA
CDR3nt: TGTGCCAGCAGCAAAGAGGACTTCCGGGTTTCGGAGCGGACTGAAGCTTTCTTT
CDR3aa: CASSKEDFRVSERTEAFF

j_gene: TRBJ1-2
v_gene: TRBV6-1
abundance: NA
d_gene: NA
CDR3nt: TGTGCCAGCAGTGAAGCGCCTCAGGCTTATGGCTACACCTTC
CDR3aa: CASSEAPQAYGYTF

j_gene: TRBJ2-3
v_gene: TRBV15
abundance: NA
d_gene: TRBD2
CDR3nt: TGTGCCACCAGCAGAGGACTAGCGGGAGCAGATACGCAGTATTTT
CDR3aa: CATSRGLAGADTQYF

j_gene: TRBJ1-6
v_gene: TRBV9
abundance: NA
d_gene: NA
CDR3nt: TGTGCCAGCAGCGATTTTAGGCAGGGATCTAATTCACCCCTCCACTTT
CDR3aa: CASSDFRQGSNSPLHF

j_gene: TRBJ1-3
v_gene: TRBV7-8
abundance: NA
d_gene: NA
CDR3nt: TGTGCCAGCAGCTTACCAGGCTCCTCTGGAAACACCATATATTTT
CDR3aa: CASSLPGSSGNTIYF

j_gene: TRBJ2-1
v_gene: TRBV28
abundance: NA
d_gene: NA
CDR3nt: TGTGCCAGCAGTTCCGGACTATCCAATGAGCAGTTCTTC
CDR3aa: CASSSGLSNEQFF

j_gene: TRBJ2-1
v_gene: TRBV5-1
abundance: NA
d_gene: TRBD2
CDR3nt: TGCGCCAGCAGCTTGTTCAGCGGGGGCGTCCAAAGCTCCTACAATGAGCAGTTCTTC
CDR3aa: CASSLFSGGVQSSYNEQFF

j_gene: TRBJ2-7
v_gene: TRBV11-2
abundance: NA
d_gene: NA
CDR3nt: TGTGCCAGCAGCTTAGATTACCGACTAGGGACCTACGAGCAGTACTTC
CDR3aa: CASSLDYRLGTYEQYF

j_gene: TRBJ2-1
v_gene: TRBV6-6
abundance: NA
d_gene: TRBD2
CDR3nt: TGTGCCAGCAGTTACCGGACTAGGGCCCTCTACAATGAGCAGTTCTTC
CDR3aa: CASSYRTRALYNEQFF

j_gene: TRBJ2-7
v_gene: TRBV30
abundance: NA
d_gene: TRBD1
CDR3nt: TGTGCCTGGAACCCTCCCGGGACAGGGCCTTACGAGCAGTACTTC
CDR3aa: CAWNPPGTGPYEQYF

j_gene: TRBJ2-5
v_gene: TRBV10-1
abundance: NA
d_gene: NA
CDR3nt: TGCGCCAGCAGTGGTCCTAGATGTAAAGAGACCCAGTACTTC
CDR3aa: CASSGPRCKETQYF

j_gene: TRBJ1-1
v_gene: TRBV10-3
abundance: NA
d_gene: NA
CDR3nt: TGTGCCATCAGCCCGGGACTGAACACTGAAGCTTTCTTT
CDR3aa: CAISPGLNTEAFF

j_gene: TRBJ1-3
v_gene: TRBV29-1
abundance: NA
d_gene: NA
CDR3nt: TGCAGCGTCCTAAGCTCTGGAAACACCATATATTTT
CDR3aa: CSVLSSGNTIYF

j_gene: TRBJ2-5
v_gene: TRBV5-1
abundance: NA
d_gene: TRBD2
CDR3nt: TGCGCCAGCAGCTTGCCGGGACTAAAAGAGACCCAGTACTTC
CDR3aa: CASSLPGLKETQYF

j_gene: TRBJ1-5
v_gene: TRBV7-2
abundance: NA
d_gene: TRBD1
CDR3nt: TGTGCCAGCAGCCCAGGGACAGTTTATAGCAATCAGCCCCAGCATTTT
CDR3aa: CASSPGTVYSNQPQHF

j_gene: TRBJ2-6
v_gene: TRBV11-2
abundance: NA
d_gene: NA
CDR3nt: TGTGCCAGCAGCCCCCGGGGGGCGGGGGCCAACGTCCTGACTTTC
CDR3aa: CASSPRGAGANVLTF

j_gene: TRBJ2-5
v_gene: TRBV11-1
abundance: NA
d_gene: NA
CDR3nt: TGTGCCAGCAGCTCCCGGGCCAGCGTTAAGGAGACCCAGTACTTC
CDR3aa: CASSSRASVKETQYF

j_gene: TRBJ1-2
v_gene: TRBV4-1
abundance: NA
d_gene: NA
CDR3nt: TGCGCCAGCAGCCCTCAAGGACAGTCGGGTGGCTACACCTTC
CDR3aa: CASSPQGQSGGYTF

j_gene: TRBJ2-5
v_gene: TRBV4-2
abundance: NA
d_gene: NA
CDR3nt: TGTGCCAGCAGGAACTTAGCGGAGTTACAAGAGACCCAGTACTTC
CDR3aa: CASRNLAELQETQYF

j_gene: TRBJ2-1
v_gene: TRBV7-2
abundance: NA
d_gene: NA
CDR3nt: TGTGCCAGCAGGAAAGCTAGCGATTGGAACAATGAGCAGTTCTTC
CDR3aa: CASRKASDWNNEQFF

j_gene: TRBJ1-5
v_gene: TRBV7-2
abundance: NA
d_gene: NA
CDR3nt: TGTGCCAGCAGCTTAGAGGCAGTTAGCAATCAGCCCCAGCATTTT
CDR3aa: CASSLEAVSNQPQHF

j_gene: TRBJ2-3
v_gene: TRBV9
abundance: NA
d_gene: TRBD2
CDR3nt: TGTGCCAGCAGCCCCCAGGGGCGCGGGAGGTTTTTTTACACAGATACGCAGTATTTT
CDR3aa: CASSPQGRGRFFYTDTQYF

j_gene: TRBJ1-3
v_gene: TRBV5-1
abundance: NA
d_gene: TRBD1
CDR3nt: TGCGCCAGCAGTATGGGACAGGTCTCTGGAAACACCATATATTTT
CDR3aa: CASSMGQVSGNTIYF

j_gene: TRBJ2-3
v_gene: TRBV25-1
abundance: once
d_gene: NA
CDR3nt: TGTGCCAGCAGTGAATACAACACAGATACGCAGTATTTT
CDR3aa: CASSEYNTDTQYF

j_gene: TRBJ1-1
v_gene: TRBV6-6
abundance: NA
d_gene: NA
CDR3nt: TGTGCCAGCAGTTACTCAGGGCGTCAGATGAACACTGAAGCTTTCTTT
CDR3aa: CASSYSGRQMNTEAFF

j_gene: TRBJ2-7
v_gene: TRBV2
abundance: once
d_gene: TRBD2
CDR3nt: TGTGCCAGCAGTGTTACGGGAGGGCCTTCCGAGCAGTACTTC
CDR3aa: CASSVTGGPSEQYF